This T cell receptor beta chain stems from a study of blood T cell repertoires in COVID-19. Background on the study: The analysed material was cDNA or gDNA that came from T cells, B-cell-depleted T cells, or PBMCs.

TCRdb's copy holds only in-frame clones and misses some; the assay was immunoSEQ multiplex PCR. The sample holds about 74,000 clones; just under 85% are singletons and the top ten take over 35%. CDR1 and CDR2 from the germline V gene are LGHNT and FRNRAP. The length of the CDR3 is 11 residues. The V gene lost 3 bases and the J gene lost 5 bases, with 3 bases spanning the gap. The TCR was taken from a man between 65 and 79 years old with acute or convalescent COVID-19. Sequences were obtained from peripheral blood. V is TRBV12-5 and J is TRBJ2-3; D is ambiguous. CDR3 coding DNA: TGTGCTAGTGGTTTCGGAGATACGCAGTATTTT. Amino acids: CASGFGDTQYF.